This TCR beta chain was captured by sequencing in a study of blood T cell repertoires in COVID-19. Study details: Specimens from acute and convalescent COVID-19 originated in the United States, Italy and Spain.

CDR3 size: 15 residues. The germline V gene encodes CDR1 SGHRS and CDR2 YFSETQ. V lost 0 bases to trimming and J lost 6 bases, with 13 bases between them. Authors' processing steps: Estimation of nucleated cell counts relied on the amplification of reference gene primers. Sequencing was performed with immunoSEQ multiplex PCR; in TCRdb, only in-frame clones are kept and a portion is missing. V, J and clone size reflect that table, while D and trimming were determined from the DNA. The table records about 120,000 clones, 77% of them present only once. Sequenced input: peripheral blood. This chain joins TRBV5-1 and TRBJ2-1, with a possible D match to TRBD2 (6 bases). This TCR was sampled from a human donor in a cohort sampled during active COVID-19. CDR3 in amino acids: CASSLGVSGINEQFF. For the CDR3, the DNA is TGCGCCAGCAGCTTGGGGGTTAGCGGAATCAATGAGCAGTTCTTC.